One sample yielded the 5 T cell receptor beta chains listed below, sequenced in a study of T cell responses to AZD1222 COVID-19 vaccine (dated by TCRdb to the early 2020s). The library was produced with the immunoSEQ multiplex PCR assay. TCRdb mirrors the immuneACCESS table, restricted to in-frame sequences. Some clones are absent from its copies; in checked studies, under half trace to an unresolved V gene, and the reason for the others is unknown. This sample comprises 100,000 to 150,000 clones, over 70% of them detected only once. Over 5.5% of the sample goes to the ten largest clones. The meaning of the sample's time point label: baseline before first vaccination. The starting material was peripheral blood, obtained on day 0 of AZD1222 vaccination. All receptors come from an adult in good health.

CDR3 residues: CASSFPRAAEAFF. The CDR3 coding sequence is TGTGCCAGCAGCTTCCCAAGGGCGGCTGAAGCTTTCTTT. The chain has TRBV5-4 and TRBJ1-1; no firm D call. The germline CDR1 and CDR2 sequences are SGHNT and YYREEE (reference sequence). V lost 2 bases and J lost 6, with 11 bases in between. The CDR3 is 13 residues long.

The chain has TRBV24-1 and TRBJ2-1; 9 bases align to TRBD2. The J segment lost 9 bases and the V segment lost 1 base, leaving 6 bases of the junction unmatched. The CDR3 has 15 amino acids. Germline V gene lookup returns CDR1 KGHDR and CDR2 SFDVKD. The DNA of the CDR3 is TGTGCCACCAGTGATTTAGCGGGAGGAGGAGGTGAGCAGTTCTTC. Translated, it gives CATSDLAGGGGEQFF.

V gene TRBV5-6 combines with J gene TRBJ2-3, with D hard to call. Deletions cut 2 bases from V and 4 bases from J, with 8 bases between. CDR1 and CDR2 from the germline V gene are SGHDT and YYEEEE. This CDR3 spans 13 amino acids. CDR3 bases: TGTGCCAGCAGCTTTTTGAGTTCAGATACGCAGTATTTT. Its protein is CASSFLSSDTQYF.

The chain joins TRBV5-4 to TRBJ1-1; no clear D. The CDR3 runs 13 residues. The V end lost 4 bases, the J end lost 3 bases, and 10 bases lay between the germline ends. Germline CDR1 and CDR2: SGHNT and YYREEE (reference sequence). The DNA for the CDR3 is TGTGCCAGCAGCGCGGACGGATACACTGAAGCTTTCTTT. This gives the protein CASSADGYTEAFF.

V usage is TRBV15 and J usage is TRBJ1-5; D is possibly TRBD1 (5 bases). The V gene's germline CDR1 is LNHNV and CDR2 YYDKDF (reference sequence). V shed 1 base and J shed 6 bases, with 13 bases lying between them. The CDR3 consists of 15 residues. The chain's CDR3 is CATSRGGGKGQPQHF. CDR3 in DNA: TGTGCCACCAGCAGAGGGGGGGGTAAGGGTCAGCCCCAGCATTTT.